This T cell receptor beta chain was profiled in a study of Graves' ophthalmopathy and Graves' hyperthyroidism. Study-wide context: Peripheral blood samples were taken at initial diagnosis, before any treatment.

Study-level findings and limits: Sensitivity of 85% to 90% and specificity of about 84% were achieved when a 13-signature model separated ophthalmopathy from stable hyperthyroidism. Detection in blood was also observed for most expanded thyroid clonotypes above 0.001 frequency.

PBMCs were obtained from 9.5 to 10 ml of fresh peripheral blood. RNA transcripts served as template for amplifying TCR beta CDR3 sequences. The first-round RT-PCR employed HTBI primers together with the Qiagen OneStep RT-PCR kit. A multiplex PCR was then performed as the second round. TCRdb recomputed calls from the multiplex PCR reads with MiXCR, one row per CDR3 protein. The table records 660,000 or so distinct CDR3 sequences, about 40% of them present only once. Concerning this clonotype itself: What it binds is not known. The junction departs from the called germline gene at one end, perhaps through a read error.

Germline V lookup: CDR1 SEHNR, CDR2 FQNEAQ (reference sequence). The CDR3 has 15 residues. J is TRBJ2-2 and V is TRBV7-9; possibly TRBD1 or TRBD2 for D (5 bases each). Sample: peripheral blood. The TCR comes from an adult man with Graves' ophthalmopathy. For the CDR3, the DNA is TGTGCCAGCAGCCTAAGGGGCGCGAACACCGGGAAGCTGTTTTTT. Encoded protein: CASSLRGANTGKLFF.